The rows below give T cell receptor beta chains drawn from one sample of a study of T cell responses to AZD1222 COVID-19 vaccine. Assay: immunoSEQ multiplex PCR; the TCRdb copy retains only in-frame clones and omits some. The sample shows roughly 140,000 clones, roughly 91% of them seen only once. The sequences come from peripheral blood, collected on day 0 of AZD1222 vaccination. The receptors were gathered from an adult in good health. CDR3s leave out the opening cysteine and the closing phenylalanine or tryptophan. A clone size is listed for some rows: how often the clone was seen (once, few, many), or a class if it is expanded.

>-|TRBV12-3/TRBV12-4|TRBJ2-7
ASSLDGTYEQY
>once|TRBV19|TRBJ2-7
ASQALAGGDEQY
>-|TRBV7-6|TRBJ2-7
ASSPGTSGSYEQY
>-|TRBV19|TRBJ1-6
ASSRGKGSPLH
>-|TRBV7-2|TRBJ2-7
ASSPSQAGVGEQY
>-|TRBV7-8|TRBJ1-6
ASSPSGTSNSPLH
>-|TRBV6-5|TRBJ2-7
ASKRVEGAYEQY
>-|TRBV29-1|TRBJ2-7
SVVGLAGGFSYEQY
>-|TRBV2|TRBJ2-7
ASISTGSPSEQY
>-|TRBV7-9|TRBJ1-6
ASSLNSGGDSPLH
>-|TRBV18|TRBJ2-3
ASSGYQAGGVLTDTQY
>once|TRBV19|TRBJ2-3
ASTPRGSDTQY
>-|TRBV12-3/TRBV12-4|TRBJ1-2
ASSKGQPYGYT
>-|TRBV2|TRBJ1-2
ASLGQGYGYT
>-|TRBV10-1|TRBJ2-3
ASSDRRGHTQY
>-|TRBV27|TRBJ1-6
ASSFGRKGYNSPLH
>-|TRBV27|TRBJ1-4
ASSLTGPNEKLF
>-|TRBV4-3|TRBJ2-2
ASSQFSNGRAGTGELF
>-|TRBV11-2|TRBJ2-5
ASQGGRGRKARETQY
>-|TRBV19|TRBJ2-7
ASSRTGGMYEQY
>-|TRBV19|TRBJ1-5
ASRDQGVEQPQH
>-|TRBV9|TRBJ1-1
ASSPSGGRSMNTEAF
>-|TRBV9|TRBJ2-1
ASSPFLGHLSYNEQF
>-|TRBV12-5|TRBJ2-2
ASGPRPGELF
>-|TRBV4-1|TRBJ2-5
ASSPRDYGTQY
>-|TRBV18|TRBJ2-3
ASSLGLARTDTQY
>-|TRBV7-2|TRBJ2-7
ASSLAGPAPSEEQY
>-|TRBV7-9|TRBJ2-3
ASSPSSGSVDTQY
>-|TRBV7-2|TRBJ2-3
ASSPHRMGGLFV
>-|TRBV24-1|TRBJ2-3
ATSGNDPAGGNTDTQY
>-|TRBV18|TRBJ2-7
ASSPPGLSYEQY
>-|TRBV7-8|TRBJ2-3
ASSLLGGPHPSTDTQY
>-|TRBV21-1|TRBJ1-1
ASSTLTGGTEAF
>once|TRBV6-5|TRBJ2-2
ASSPDSRRAGELF
>-|TRBV6-5|TRBJ2-2
ASSYSDTNTGELF
>-|TRBV4-1|TRBJ2-6
ASSQGRNPPGANVLT
>-|TRBV29-1|TRBJ2-5
SVEGARAEETQY
>-|TRBV5-1|TRBJ1-1
ASSLIGGETEAF
>-|TRBV28|TRBJ1-4
ASSLGGPGNEKLF
>few|TRBV5-1|TRBJ1-5
ASSLGEFGQPQH
>-|TRBV5-4|TRBJ1-1
ASSLGRGDTEAF